Each of the 26 T cell receptor beta chains below was sequenced from the same sample in a study of cytomegalovirus exposure and HLA in healthy donors. The PCR used 60 Vbeta and 13 Jbeta primers. The assay was immunoSEQ multiplex PCR, and TCRdb's table has in-frame clones only and misses some. The repertoire holds more than 110,000 clones, with around 75% as singletons. The sample comprised PBMCs. These receptors came from a woman aged 25 to 39 in good health and CMV-seronegative.

This sequence joins TRBV5-1 and TRBJ2-1, with TRBD2 matching over 9 bases. Germline V gene lookup returns CDR1 SGHRS and CDR2 YFSETQ. The CDR3 contains 21 residues. V was pared by 0 bases and J by 0 bases, with 16 bases of the junction left unmatched. The CDR3 spells CASSLAVSAGGPLSSYNEQFF. The CDR3 nucleotides read TGCGCCAGCAGCTTGGCCGTAAGTGCGGGAGGGCCTTTAAGCTCCTACAATGAGCAGTTCTTC.

This clone was counted a few times. V and J are TRBV28 and TRBJ2-7, with a weak D call TRBD1 (6 bases). This CDR3 contains 13 residues. Germline CDR1 MDHEN, CDR2 SYDVKM. The V end was cut by 4 bases, the J end by 1 base, with 8 bases between. The CDR3 is CASSSGHSYEQYF. DNA for the CDR3: TGTGCCAGCAGTTCGGGACATTCCTACGAGCAGTACTTC. Combining the CDR3 with reference TRBV28 and TRBJ2-7 gives the whole variable domain DVKVTQSSRYLVKRTGEKVFLECVQDMDHENMFWYRQDPGLGLRLIYFSYDVKMKEKGDIPEGYSVSREKKERFSLILESASTNQTSMYLCASSSGHSYEQYFGPGTRLTVT.

This chain uses TRBV19 with TRBJ1-2; the match to TRBD1 covers 9 bases. There are 13 residues in the CDR3. In germline, CDR1 is LNHDA, CDR2 SQIVND (reference sequence). V shed 9 bases, J shed 6 bases, and the junction held 8 bases outside the gene matches. CDR3 residues: CASLGQGVNGYTF. The DNA for the CDR3 is TGTGCCAGCCTGGGACAGGGAGTCAATGGCTACACCTTC.

This clone has only one observation. V usage is TRBV2 and J usage is TRBJ2-5, with D hard to call. Germline CDR1 and CDR2: SNHLY and FYNNEI. This CDR3 region has 15 residues. V was pared by 0 bases and J by 0 bases, with 8 bases between. The CDR3 region is CASSEALPDQETQYF. As DNA, the CDR3 is TGTGCCAGCAGTGAAGCGTTGCCAGACCAAGAGACCCAGTACTTC.

V is TRBV6-5 and J is TRBJ2-5; the match to TRBD1 covers 7 bases. This CDR3 is 14 amino acids long. CDR1 and CDR2 (germline): MNHEY, SVGAGI. The J segment lost 1 base and the V segment lost 2 bases, leaving 1 base of the junction unmatched. CDR3 sequence (DNA): TGTGCCAGCAGTTACGACAGGGCCCAAGAGACCCAGTACTTC. Translating it yields CASSYDRAQETQYF.

The chain has TRBV5-1 and TRBJ2-5, with 8 positions matching TRBD2. Germline-derived CDR1 and CDR2 are SGHRS and YFSETQ. The J segment lost 2 bases and the V segment lost 1 base, leaving 10 bases of the junction unmatched. There are 17 residues in the CDR3. CDR3 amino acids: CASSLFLAGPGQETQYF. The CDR3 region has the DNA TGCGCCAGCAGCTTGTTCCTAGCGGGCCCTGGTCAAGAGACCCAGTACTTC.

The chain joins TRBV28 to TRBJ2-5; 7 bases are a match to TRBD2. The end of the DNA aligns better with TRBJ2-7, so the J call may be wrong. The germline CDR1 and CDR2 sequences are MDHEN and SYDVKM. This CDR3 region has 15 residues. CDR3 residues: CASSLGGSGTYEQYF. The CDR3 DNA is TGTGCCAGCAGTTTAGGCGGGAGCGGGACCTACGAGCAGTACTTC.

The V call is TRBV11-1, the J call TRBJ2-3; unclear D gene. With 0 bases removed from V and 0 bases from J, the gap between germline ends came to 10 bases. Germline V gene lookup returns CDR1 SGHAT and CDR2 FQDESV (reference sequence). This CDR3 spans 16 amino acids. The CDR3 bases are TGTGCCAGCAGCTTAGCGGCGGTTCCTAGCACAGATACGCAGTATTTT. Its translation: CASSLAAVPSTDTQYF.

Only a few counts were recorded for this clone. The rearrangement links TRBV7-6 to TRBJ2-2; D is unresolved. The V gene lost 0 bases and the J gene lost 1 base, with 6 bases spanning the gap. The CDR3 has 15 residues. The germline V gene has CDR1 SGHVS and CDR2 FNYEAQ. The CDR3 DNA reads as TGTGCCAGCAGCTTAGCAGCATGGAACACCGGGGAGCTGTTTTTT. Translated, it gives CASSLAAWNTGELFF.

The CDR3: CASSVAPGLGEKLFF. The CDR3 DNA reads TGTGCCAGCAGCGTAGCTCCCGGACTGGGGGAAAAACTGTTTTTT. The chain recombines TRBV9 with TRBJ1-4; D unresolved. Trimming took 0 bases from V and 8 from J, leaving 14 bases between them. Germline CDR1 is SGDLS and CDR2 is YYNGEE. The CDR3 spans 15 residues.

The chain uses TRBV6-6 and TRBJ2-3; a possible D gene is TRBD1 (6 bases). CDR1 and CDR2 (germline): MNHNY, SVGAGI (reference sequence). The CDR3 has 13 residues. The V end lost 6 bases, the J end lost 3 bases, and 10 bases lay between the germline ends. The CDR3, as DNA: TGTGCCAGCAGACCCGGACAGACAGATACGCAGTATTTT. Its translation: CASRPGQTDTQYF.

This clone was observed a handful of times. This chain joins TRBV27 and TRBJ2-6, with D maybe TRBD1 (6 bases). With 5 bases removed from V and 0 bases from J, the gap between germline ends came to 11 bases. From germline, CDR1 is MNHEY and CDR2 SMNVEV (reference sequence). The CDR3 runs to 16 residues. This CDR3 is CASSPGHFSGANVLTF. CDR3 nucleotide sequence: TGTGCCAGCAGTCCGGGACACTTCTCTGGGGCCAACGTCCTGACTTTC.

The genes are TRBV19 and TRBJ2-1, with TRBD1 matching over 9 bases. The CDR3 spans 17 residues. The germline V gene encodes CDR1 LNHDA and CDR2 SQIVND (reference sequence). With 5 bases clipped from V and 3 bases from J, the junction kept 11 bases outside the gene matches. The CDR3 loop is CASSLTGGDPLYNEQFF. The CDR3 DNA reads as TGTGCCAGTAGTTTAACAGGGGGCGACCCCCTCTACAATGAGCAGTTCTTC.

The gene calls are TRBV7-2 and TRBJ2-7; 9 bases match TRBD1. The V gene end was trimmed by 1 base and the J gene end by 3 bases; junction bases not matched to a gene: 4. This CDR3 region has 15 residues. CDR1 is SGHTA and CDR2 is FQGNSA in the germline V gene. CDR3 sequence: CASSLVVTGGYEQYF. CDR3 DNA sequence: TGTGCCAGCAGCTTAGTGGTGACAGGGGGCTACGAGCAGTACTTC.

V gene TRBV9 combines with J gene TRBJ1-4; D not certain. Germline assignment: CDR1 SGDLS and CDR2 YYNGEE. V lost 4 bases, J lost 5 bases, and 15 bases lay in between. The CDR3 is made up of 15 amino acids. This CDR3 is CASSLRGLMNEKLFF. The CDR3 coding sequence is TGTGCCAGCAGCCTTCGAGGCCTGATGAATGAAAAACTGTTTTTT.

The chain couples TRBV2 to TRBJ2-3; D perhaps matches TRBD1 (5 bases). Germline V gene sequence: CDR1 SNHLY, CDR2 FYNNEI. V was clipped by 6 bases and J by 12 bases, with 16 bases between them. CDR3 length: 12 residues. CDR3 in DNA: TGTGCCAGCAGGTTTGACAGCGAACCTCAGTATTTT. Translated, it gives CASRFDSEPQYF.

CDR3 sequence: CASSQRGATDTQYF. The CDR3 DNA reads TGTGCCAGCAGCCAGCGGGGGGCCACAGATACGCAGTATTTT. The J gene is TRBJ2-3, the V gene TRBV7-3; 9 positions agree with TRBD2. Germline-derived CDR1 and CDR2 are SGHTA and FQGTGA. The J segment lost 2 bases and the V segment lost 5 bases, leaving 2 bases of the junction unmatched. The CDR3 has 14 residues. The whole variable domain, filled in from reference TRBV7-3 and TRBJ2-3, reads GAGVSQTPSNKVTEKGKYVELRCDPISGHTALYWYRQSLGQGPEFLIYFQGTGAADDSGLPNDRFFAVRPEGSVSTLKIQRTERGDSAVYLCASSQRGATDTQYFGPGTRLTVL.

The rearrangement uses TRBV6-1 and TRBJ2-1, with TRBD1 matching over 9 bases. V was pared by 4 bases and J by 7 bases, with 8 bases of the junction left unmatched. Germline V gene sequence: CDR1 MNHNS, CDR2 SASEGT. The CDR3 runs to 15 residues. In nucleotides, the CDR3 is TGTGCCAGCAGTGCACCGGGACAGGGTTTTAATGAGCAGTTCTTC. It specifies CASSAPGQGFNEQFF.

Only one count was recorded for this clone. This chain connects TRBV19 to TRBJ1-1; D is unresolved. Trimming took 4 bases from V and 1 from J, leaving 10 bases between them. This CDR3 is built from 14 residues. Germline V gene sequence: CDR1 LNHDA, CDR2 SQIVND (reference sequence). CDR3 coding DNA: TGTGCCAGTAGTAATCCCCCCAGGAACACTGAAGCTTTCTTT. This gives the protein CASSNPPRNTEAFF.

The genes are TRBV4-2 and TRBJ1-2; D call uncertain. The CDR3 totals 16 residues. In germline, CDR1 is LGHNA, CDR2 YNFKEQ. The germline V and J ends were trimmed by 1 base and 4 bases, with 16 bases remaining between them. CDR3 protein: CASSQGYGAGTYGYTF. CDR3 coding DNA: TGTGCCAGCAGCCAAGGTTACGGAGCTGGTACCTATGGCTACACCTTC.

This sequence joins TRBV28 and TRBJ1-5; 11 bases agree with TRBD1. Germline V gives CDR1 MDHEN, CDR2 SYDVKM. The V segment lost 0 bases and the J segment 7 bases; nucleotides outside the gene matches: 2. There are 15 residues in the CDR3. The CDR3 reads CASSLWGQGVQPQHF. Written as DNA, the CDR3 is TGTGCCAGCAGTTTATGGGGACAGGGGGTGCAGCCCCAGCATTTT.

The CDR3 sequence: CASSVNRDSSQETQYF. The CDR3 bases are TGCGCCAGCAGCGTTAACCGGGACAGCTCACAAGAGACCCAGTACTTC. The V gene is TRBV5-1, the J gene TRBJ2-5, with TRBD1 identical over 7 bases. This CDR3 comprises 16 residues. CDR1 and CDR2 (germline): SGHRS, YFSETQ. J lost 2 bases, V lost 4 bases, and 11 bases had no gene match.

As to this clone: At one of its ends the junction is not consistent with the germline gene, which may arise from a read error. The V call is TRBV7-7, the J call TRBJ2-3, with 11 bases lining up with TRBD2. This CDR3 spans 15 amino acids. Germline CDR1 SSHAT, CDR2 FNYEAQ (reference sequence). The CDR3 DNA is TGTGCTAGCAGCTTAGCGGGGGGGCAGGGAGATACGCAGTATTTT. This gives the protein CASSLAGGQGDTQYF.

The chain couples TRBV6-1 to TRBJ1-6; 10 bases match TRBD1. The CDR3 consists of 16 residues. The ends lost 2 bases at V and 7 bases at J; junction bases unmatched: 5. Germline V lookup: CDR1 MNHNS, CDR2 SASEGT. The DNA of the CDR3 is TGTGCCAGCAGTGAAAAGACAGGGGGCCTCAATTCACCCCTCCACTTT. Its protein is CASSEKTGGLNSPLHF.

V and J are TRBV5-1 and TRBJ2-1; TRBD2 matches at 8 bases. The CDR3 covers 15 residues. From germline, CDR1 is SGHRS and CDR2 YFSETQ. Trimming cost V 1 base and J 4 bases; bases outside gene matches: 4. The CDR3 sequence is CASSLTGGGYNEQFF. As DNA, the CDR3 is TGCGCCAGCAGCTTGACGGGGGGGGGTTACAATGAGCAGTTCTTC.

The chain carries TRBV9 and TRBJ2-5; possibly TRBD1 for D (6 bases). Germline V gene sequence: CDR1 SGDLS, CDR2 YYNGEE. Trimming left V 0 bases short and J 3 bases short, with 12 bases between. The CDR3 consists of 15 residues. The chain's CDR3 is CASSVAFAGEETQYF. The CDR3 coding sequence is TGTGCCAGCAGCGTAGCGTTCGCAGGGGAAGAGACCCAGTACTTC.